This T cell receptor (beta chain) appears in the sequencing data of a study of blood T cell repertoires in COVID-19 (dated by TCRdb to about 2020). Regarding the complete study: Samples covering the acute and convalescent phases of COVID-19 were provided by collaborators in the United States, Italy and Spain. Where HLA class I and class II types were available, the types were taken from metadata supplied by the sample provider, not from assay-based typing. The material from the prospective study consisted of cDNA or gDNA derived from T cells, B-cell-depleted T cells, or PBMCs. The repertoires were released in a freely available public database intended as a resource for research on the immune response to SARS-CoV-2. Samples came from the ongoing ImmuneRACE study (first 160 participants) plus 1,254 subjects from 6 global collaborators. Nearly every sample came with metadata listing a de-identified subject ID, COVID-19 status, age in years and sex. Subjects who had been exposed to COVID-19, were actively infected with it, or had recovered from it provided the deeply sampled blood TCRbeta repertoires that made up the dataset.

Broad study findings and their caveats: The quantity of clinical and demographic metadata differed by source and by participant and was supplied without curation.

Participants in the prospective study were enrolled through a virtual design, were aged about 18 to 100 years, and lived in fewer than 30 United States geographic areas. In the prospective study, cohorts were assigned on the basis of participant-reported clinical history obtained from a screening survey and a study questionnaire. In the prospective study, whole blood, serum and a nasopharyngeal or oropharyngeal swab were collected from each participant by mobile phlebotomists. Prospective study participants could optionally give additional blood draws and questionnaires over a roughly 2-month period. Before DNA extraction, prospective study blood samples were shipped either frozen or at room temperature. Of note for this clone: Which antigen it targets is not known. No per-base quality is available; no much larger clone lies one base away.

TCRbeta CDR3 regions were amplified from genomic DNA using the immunoSEQ Assay, a bias-controlled multiplex PCR. In the original analysis: The number of nucleated cells in each sample was estimated by amplification of reference gene primers within the assay. Sequence reads were collapsed and filtered to measure the absolute abundance of every unique TCRbeta CDR3 rearrangement. Productive Simpson clonality was computed per sample as the square root of Simpson's diversity index over productive rearrangements. This immuneACCESS table, as held by TCRdb, lists in-frame sequences with V and J called but not all clones. Of the missing ones, under half trace to an unresolved V gene in checked studies; the others have no known cause. The V and J calls and clone size were taken over from that table, and D and trimming were inferred from the DNA. The sample table holds under 300,000 clones, of which around 90% were seen once. The ten largest clones capture about 6.9% of the sample.

This receptor was taken from a woman aged 25 to 39 with acute COVID-19. Sequenced sample: PBMCs or T cells enriched from blood (not recorded which).

The CDR3 has the sequence CASSLLAGDTGELFF. The nucleotide sequence reads TGTGCCAGCAGCTTACTAGCGGGGGACACCGGGGAGCTGTTTTTT. The chain is assembled from TRBV7-9 and TRBJ2-2, with 10 bases matching TRBD2. The V end gives up 2 bases and the J end 3 bases, leaving 0 bases in the junction not matched to a gene. Including cysteine and phenylalanine, the CDR3 has 15 amino acids. Just CDR3 DNA is preserved here, 45 bases in frame from base 1. For CDR1 and CDR2, the germline V gene (reference sequence) lists SEHNR and FQNEAQ.